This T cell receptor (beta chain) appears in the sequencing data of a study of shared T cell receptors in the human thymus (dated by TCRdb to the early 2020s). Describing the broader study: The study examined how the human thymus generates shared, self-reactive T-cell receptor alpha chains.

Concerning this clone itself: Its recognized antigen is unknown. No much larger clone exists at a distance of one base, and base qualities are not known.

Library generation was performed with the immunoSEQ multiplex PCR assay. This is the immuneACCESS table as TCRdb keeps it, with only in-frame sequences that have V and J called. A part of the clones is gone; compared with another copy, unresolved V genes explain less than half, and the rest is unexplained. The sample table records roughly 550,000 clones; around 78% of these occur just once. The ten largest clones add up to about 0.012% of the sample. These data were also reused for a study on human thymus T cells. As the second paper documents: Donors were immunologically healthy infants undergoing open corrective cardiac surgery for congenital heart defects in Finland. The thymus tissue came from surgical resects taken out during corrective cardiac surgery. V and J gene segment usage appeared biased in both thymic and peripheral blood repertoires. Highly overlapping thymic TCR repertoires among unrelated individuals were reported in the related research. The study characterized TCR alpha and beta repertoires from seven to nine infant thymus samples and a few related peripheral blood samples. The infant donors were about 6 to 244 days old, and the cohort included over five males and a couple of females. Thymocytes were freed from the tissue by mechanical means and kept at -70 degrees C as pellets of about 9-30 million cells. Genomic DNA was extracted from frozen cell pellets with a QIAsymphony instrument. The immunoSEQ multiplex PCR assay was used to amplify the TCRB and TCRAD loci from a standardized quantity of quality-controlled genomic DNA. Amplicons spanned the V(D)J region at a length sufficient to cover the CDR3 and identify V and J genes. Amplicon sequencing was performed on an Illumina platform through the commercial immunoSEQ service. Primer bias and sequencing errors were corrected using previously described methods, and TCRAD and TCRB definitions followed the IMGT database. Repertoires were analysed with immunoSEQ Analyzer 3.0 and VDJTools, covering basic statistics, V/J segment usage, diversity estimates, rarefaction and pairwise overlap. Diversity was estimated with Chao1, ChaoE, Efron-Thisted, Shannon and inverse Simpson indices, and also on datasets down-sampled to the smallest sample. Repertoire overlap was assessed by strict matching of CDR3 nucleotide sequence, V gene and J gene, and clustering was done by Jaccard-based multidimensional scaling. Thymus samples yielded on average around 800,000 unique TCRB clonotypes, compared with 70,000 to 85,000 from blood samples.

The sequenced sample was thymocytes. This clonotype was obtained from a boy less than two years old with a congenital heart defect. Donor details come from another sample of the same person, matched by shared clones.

The DNA sequence is TGTGCCAGCTCACCACCTTCCGGGACAGGGGATGACTATGGCTACACCTTC. Translated, this is CASSPPSGTGDDYGYTF. Here the chain combines TRBV18 and TRBJ1-2; TRBD1 aligns with 10 central bases. CDR1 and CDR2 are read off the germline V gene as KGHSH and LQKENI. Trimming takes 0 bases off V and 3 bases off J; junction bases not matched to a gene: 7. The CDR3 measures 17 amino acids from cysteine to phenylalanine. The only DNA kept is the CDR3, 51 bases in frame from the first base.